One and the same sample provided the 10 T cell receptor beta chains below, sequenced in a study of CD8+CD57+ T cells in acquired aplastic anemia (dated by TCRdb to between 2018 and 2020). Reads for this sample came from an Illumina HiSeq 2000. Genomic DNA served as template for TCR beta VDJ combination and CDR3 sequence profiling. The public reads were quality trimmed at Q25 with fastp and then assembled into clones with MiXCR by TCRdb, keeping productive beta chains. CDR3 protein duplicates are merged, each entry listing the most common genes and DNA. The sample data list about 210,000 distinct CDR3 sequences, and around 63% of these were observed just once. The ten most abundant clones make up 25% to 30% of the sample. The sample was sorted CD4+, CD8+, or CD8+CD57+ T cells (not recorded which) from PBMCs. The origin of the receptors is a human donor in good health.

This rearrangement joins TRBV6-2 or TRBV6-3 to TRBJ2-7, with D possibly being TRBD1 (5 bases). Trimming removed 4 bases from V and 4 bases from J, with 11 bases in between. Germline V CDR1 and CDR2: MNHEY, SVGEGT. CDR3 length: 13 amino acids. CDR3 sequence (DNA): TGTGCCAGCAGTTTTTACAAGGGGTACGAGCAGTACTTC. It is translated as CASSFYKGYEQYF.

This clonotype was seen once. This chain links TRBV20-1 with TRBJ1-1; no reliable D call. Per the germline V gene, CDR1 is DFQATT and CDR2 is SNEGSKA (reference sequence). There are 12 residues in the CDR3. Trimming pared 3 bases from V and 4 bases from J, leaving 9 bases between. The DNA of the CDR3 is TGCAGTGCTAGGCCGGGGAGCACTGAAGCTTTCTTT. Translating it yields CSARPGSTEAFF.

This clonotype has ten or more counts. The V call is TRBV4-1, the J call TRBJ1-1, with 7 bases lining up with TRBD1. Germline V gene sequence: CDR1 MGHRA, CDR2 YSYEKL. The CDR3 runs 14 residues. Trimming at V came to 4 bases and at J to 1 base, leaving 3 bases not matched to a gene. The CDR3 DNA is TGCGCCAGCAGCCCTCGACAGGGGAACACTGAAGCTTTCTTT. Translated: CASSPRQGNTEAFF.

The CDR3 reads CASSMTAREVTQYF. The DNA of the CDR3 is TGTGCCAGTAGTATGACCGCCCGGGAGGTGACCCAGTACTTC. The V gene is TRBV19, the J gene TRBJ2-5; 7 bases agree with TRBD2. Germline assignment: CDR1 LNHDA and CDR2 SQIVND (reference sequence). With V trimmed by 3 bases and J by 7 bases, 8 bases remained unmatched. This CDR3 contains 14 residues.

A word on this clonotype: A read error may explain this, as a much larger clone is one base away. This likely comes from a read error, as the CDR3 has no conserved phenylalanine or tryptophan at its end. The chain is built from TRBV6-1 and TRBJ2-1, with unresolved D. Trimming shortened V by 5 bases and J by 10 bases, and 18 bases separated the two germline ends. Germline loops: CDR1 MNHNS, CDR2 SASEGT. The CDR3 covers 14 residues. The CDR3 bases are TGTGCCAGCAGTTACCCCTCGGAGACATGGGAGCAGTTCCTC. Amino acids: CASSYPSETWEQFL.

This clonotype was recorded many times. V is TRBV5-8 and J is TRBJ1-2, with 7 nucleotides matching TRBD1. Germline V gene data show CDR1 as SGHTS and CDR2 as YDEGEE. V was pared by 4 bases and J by 6 bases, with 6 bases of the junction left unmatched. The CDR3 has 13 amino acids. The CDR3 nucleotides are TGTGCCAGCAGCCCCGACAGGGTAGATGGCTACACCTTC. This translates into CASSPDRVDGYTF.

The table lists this clonotype with a few counts. The gene calls are TRBV19 and TRBJ2-7, with 7 bases identical to TRBD1. CDR1 is LNHDA, CDR2 SQIVND, per germline (reference sequence). With V trimmed by 4 bases and J by 4 bases, 10 bases remained unmatched. This CDR3 contains 15 residues. Here the CDR3 DNA reads TGTGCCAGTAGTACTAACAGGGGACCTGGGTACGAGCAGTACTTC. Translation: CASSTNRGPGYEQYF.

V and J are TRBV11-3 and TRBJ2-7; perhaps TRBD1 as D (6 bases). Trimming stripped 0 bases from V and 1 base from J, with 13 bases between. This CDR3 region has 16 residues. Germline CDR1 SGHNT, CDR2 YENEEA. CDR3 nucleotide sequence: TGTGCCAGCAGCTTAGATATGGTGAGGGGGTCCTACGAGCAGTACTTC. Its translation is CASSLDMVRGSYEQYF.

This clonotype showed up many times. The rearrangement joins TRBV10-3 to TRBJ1-3; D not resolved. Trimming removed 6 bases from V and 0 bases from J, with 12 bases in between. This CDR3 spans 15 amino acids. CDR1 is ENHRY, CDR2 SYGVKD, per germline. The CDR3 DNA reads as TGTGCCATCAGGATAAACCGGGACTCTGGAAACACCATATATTTT. Translation: CAIRINRDSGNTIYF.

The chain couples TRBV7-2 to TRBJ2-7; D is possibly TRBD1 or TRBD2 (7 bases each). V was clipped by 3 bases and J by 4 bases, with 16 bases between them. Per germline, CDR1 SGHTA and CDR2 FQGNSA. The CDR3 contains 15 residues. DNA for the CDR3: TGTGCCAGCAGCTTTGTTCAGGGGGGGCAGTACGAGCAGTACTTC. This encodes CASSFVQGGQYEQYF.